Listed below are T cell receptor beta chains from one sample, sequenced in a study of response to subunit inactivated influenza vaccine. One entry per CDR3 protein results from TCRdb running MiXCR on the RT-PCR reads. The profile shows hundreds of thousands of distinct CDR3 sequences, around 11% of them singletons. Another study also made use of these data, one on T cells expressing NK-cell markers.

The sequences come from PBMCs from blood, collected on the day of vaccination. All receptors come from a man in his fifties who received an inactivated influenza vaccine. Each CDR3 is given with its conserved first and last residue. Not every row has a clone size; where given, it reads once, few, many or a size class.

v_call	j_call	clone_size	cdr3_aa
TRBV12-3/TRBV12-4	TRBJ2-1	few	CASSLHGGEQFF
TRBV2	TRBJ1-4	few	CASPEVTTNEKLFF
TRBV5-1	TRBJ1-3	.	CASSEGTGSGTIYF
TRBV5-1	TRBJ2-1	.	CASSKTSGGSYNEQFF
TRBV6-1	TRBJ1-6	.	CASSQNRGLVGNSPLHF
TRBV29-1	TRBJ2-7	few	CSVKTGGYEQYF
TRBV18	TRBJ2-7	few	CASSPLGSHEQYF
TRBV7-8	TRBJ2-1	.	CASSLGAGLTYNEQFF
TRBV28	TRBJ2-5	few	CASSLRVLQETQYF
TRBV14	TRBJ2-1	many	CASSQKIGLAGGHEQFF
TRBV6-1	TRBJ2-1	.	CASSEGGDYYNEQFF
TRBV7-9	TRBJ2-1	few	CASSLARGSSANNEQFF
TRBV12-3/TRBV12-4	TRBJ1-6	.	CASSPHQTPLHF
TRBV7-9	TRBJ2-2	.	CASSLSAGAVTGELFF
TRBV3-1	TRBJ2-5	many	CASSQGVQASQYF
TRBV5-1	TRBJ2-3	.	CASSFSRGLANTDTQYF